This TCR beta chain derives from a study of cytomegalovirus exposure and HLA in healthy donors. The germline V gene has CDR1 SGHDN and CDR2 FVKESK. Trimming stripped 4 bases from V and 4 bases from J, with 20 bases between. This CDR3 has 17 amino acids. The assay was immunoSEQ multiplex PCR, and TCRdb's table has in-frame clones only and misses some. The sample contains around 60,000 clones, approximately 90% of which appear only once. The chain is built from TRBV14 and TRBJ2-1, with D tentatively TRBD1 (5 bases). The specimen was PBMCs. The clonotype comes from a man younger than 35 in good health and CMV-seronegative. CDR3 amino acids: CASSPTLSGISYNEQFF. The DNA for the CDR3 is TGTGCCAGCAGCCCCACCCTCTCAGGGATAAGTTACAATGAGCAGTTCTTC.